This TCR beta chain was retrieved from a study of blood T cell repertoires in COVID-19. Looking at the study overall: Specimens from acute and convalescent COVID-19 originated in the United States, Italy and Spain.

V was shortened by 0 bases and J by 6 bases, with 9 bases between the two germline ends. The CDR3 covers 13 residues. Looked up from germline, CDR1 is SGDLS and CDR2 is YYNGEE. In the study's own analysis: Reference gene primer amplification yielded estimated nucleated cell counts. TCRdb's copy holds only in-frame clones and misses some; the assay was immunoSEQ multiplex PCR. D and trimming were read from the DNA, whereas the V and J calls and clone size are those reported in that table. The sample includes hundreds of thousands of clones, 89% of them seen just once. This receptor was identified in a woman aged 40-49 years who had recovered from COVID-19. Specimen: PBMCs or T cells enriched from blood (not recorded which). This chain joins TRBV9 and TRBJ1-2, with D possibly being TRBD1 (5 bases). Here the CDR3 DNA reads TGTGCCAGCAGCGTAGATCCCAGGGATGGCTACACCTTC. Translating gives CASSVDPRDGYTF.